This T cell receptor (beta chain) was observed in a study of blood T cell repertoires in COVID-19. On the study more broadly: Collection of acute and convalescent COVID-19 samples took place in the United States, Italy and Spain.

The CDR3 spans 13 residues. V gave up 7 bases and J gave up 0 bases, with 11 bases separating them. Germline CDR1 and CDR2: SGHRS and YFSETQ. The assay was immunoSEQ multiplex PCR, and TCRdb's table has in-frame clones only and misses some. The sample records about 140,000 clones, 75% to 90% being singletons. The sequenced sample was peripheral blood. This rearrangement joins TRBV5-1 to TRBJ2-7; a weak D match, TRBD1 (6 bases). The TCR sequence derives from a man aged 50-60 years with active COVID-19. CDR3 sequence: CASSRGGSYEQYF. CDR3 sequence (DNA): TGCGCCAGCTCCAGGGGCGGCTCCTACGAGCAGTACTTC.